This T cell receptor (beta chain) was identified during a study of blood T cell repertoires in COVID-19. For the study at large: T cells, B-cell-depleted T cells, or PBMCs provided the cDNA or gDNA that served as material.

Assay: immunoSEQ multiplex PCR; the TCRdb copy retains only in-frame clones and omits some. The table shows over 85,000 clones, with nearly 90% occurring only once. Trimming stripped 4 bases from V and 0 bases from J, with 5 bases between. Germline CDR1 reads SGHRS; CDR2 reads YFSETQ. This CDR3 is 12 amino acids long. This receptor was taken from a man aged 50-60 years with active COVID-19. V is TRBV5-1 and J is TRBJ2-7; no clear D. Material: peripheral blood. CDR3 bases: TGCGCCAGCAGCGTTAGCTCCTACGAGCAGTACTTC. Protein: CASSVSSYEQYF.